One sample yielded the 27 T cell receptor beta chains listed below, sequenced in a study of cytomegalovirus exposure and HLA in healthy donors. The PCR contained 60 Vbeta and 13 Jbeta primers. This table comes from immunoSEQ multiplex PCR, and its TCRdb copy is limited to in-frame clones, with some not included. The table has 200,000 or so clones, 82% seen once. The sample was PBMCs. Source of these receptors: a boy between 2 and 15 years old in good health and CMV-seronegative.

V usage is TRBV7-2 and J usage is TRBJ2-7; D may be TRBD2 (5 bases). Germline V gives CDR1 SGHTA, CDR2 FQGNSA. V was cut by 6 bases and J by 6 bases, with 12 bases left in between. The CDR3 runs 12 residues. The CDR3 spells CASSDPGSEQYF. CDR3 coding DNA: TGTGCCAGCAGTGACCCGGGGAGCGAGCAGTACTTC.

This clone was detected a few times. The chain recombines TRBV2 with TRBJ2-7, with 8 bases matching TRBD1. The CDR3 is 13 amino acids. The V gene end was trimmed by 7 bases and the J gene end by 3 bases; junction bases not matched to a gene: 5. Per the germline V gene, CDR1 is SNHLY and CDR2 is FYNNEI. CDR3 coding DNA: TGTGCCAGCACCGGACAGGGCCTCTACGAGCAGTACTTC. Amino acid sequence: CASTGQGLYEQYF.

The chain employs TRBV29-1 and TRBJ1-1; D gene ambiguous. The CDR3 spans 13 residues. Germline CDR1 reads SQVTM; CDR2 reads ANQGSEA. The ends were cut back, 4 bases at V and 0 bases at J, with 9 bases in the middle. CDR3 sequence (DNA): TGCAGCGTTGGACACTCTATGAACACTGAAGCTTTCTTT. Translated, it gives CSVGHSMNTEAFF. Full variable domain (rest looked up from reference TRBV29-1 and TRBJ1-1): SAVISQKPSRDICQRGTSLTIQCQVDSQVTMMFWYRQQPGQSLTLIATANQGSEATYESGFVIDKFPISRPNLTFSTLTVSNMSPEDSSIYLCSVGHSMNTEAFFGQGTRLTVV.

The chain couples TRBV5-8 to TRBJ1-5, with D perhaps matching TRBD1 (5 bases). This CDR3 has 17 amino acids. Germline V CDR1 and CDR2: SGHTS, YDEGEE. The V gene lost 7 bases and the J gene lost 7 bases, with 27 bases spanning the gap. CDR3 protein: CASASNPDTIGSQPQHF. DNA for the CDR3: TGTGCCAGCGCTTCCAACCCGGACACGATTGGTTCGCAGCCCCAGCATTTT. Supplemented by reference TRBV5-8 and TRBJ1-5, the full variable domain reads EAGVTQSPTHLIKTRGQQATLRCSPISGHTSVYWYQQALGLGLQFLLWYDEGEERNRGNFPPRFSGRQFPNYSSELNVNALELEDSALYLCASASNPDTIGSQPQHFGDGTRLSIL.

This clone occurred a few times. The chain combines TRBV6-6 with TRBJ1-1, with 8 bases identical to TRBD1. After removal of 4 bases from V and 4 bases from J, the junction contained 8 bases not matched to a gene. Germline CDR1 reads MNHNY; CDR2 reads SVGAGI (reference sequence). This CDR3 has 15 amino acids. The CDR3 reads CASSSWTGKGTEAFF. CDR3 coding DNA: TGTGCCAGCAGTTCTTGGACAGGGAAGGGCACTGAAGCTTTCTTT.

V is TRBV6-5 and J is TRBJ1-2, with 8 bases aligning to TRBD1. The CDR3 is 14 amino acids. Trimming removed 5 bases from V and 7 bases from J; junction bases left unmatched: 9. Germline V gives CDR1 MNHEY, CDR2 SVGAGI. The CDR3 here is CASSNRGQGSGYTF. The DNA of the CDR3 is TGTGCCAGCAGTAATCGTGGACAGGGCTCTGGCTACACCTTC.

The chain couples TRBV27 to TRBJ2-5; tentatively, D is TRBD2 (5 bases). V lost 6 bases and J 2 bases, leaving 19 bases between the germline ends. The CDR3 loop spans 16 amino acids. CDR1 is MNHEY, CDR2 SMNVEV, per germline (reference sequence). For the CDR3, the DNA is TGTGCCAGCAGGCGATTGCTGGGGAGACCGCAAGAGACCCAGTACTTC. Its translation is CASRRLLGRPQETQYF.

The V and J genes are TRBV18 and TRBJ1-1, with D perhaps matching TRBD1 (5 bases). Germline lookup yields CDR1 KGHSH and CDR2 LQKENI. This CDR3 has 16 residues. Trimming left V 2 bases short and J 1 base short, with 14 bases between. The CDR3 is CASSPFVPDRNTEAFF. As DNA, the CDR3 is TGTGCCAGCTCACCATTTGTCCCCGACAGGAACACTGAAGCTTTCTTT. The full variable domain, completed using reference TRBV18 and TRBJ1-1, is NAGVMQNPRHLVRRRGQEARLRCSPMKGHSHVYWYRQLPEEGLKFMVYLQKENIIDESGMPKERFSAEFPKEGPSILRIQQVVRGDSAAYFCASSPFVPDRNTEAFFGQGTRLTVV.

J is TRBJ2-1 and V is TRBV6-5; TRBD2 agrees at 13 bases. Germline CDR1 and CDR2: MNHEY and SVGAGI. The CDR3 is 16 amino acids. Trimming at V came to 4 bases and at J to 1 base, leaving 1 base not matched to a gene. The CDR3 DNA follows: TGTGCCAGCAGTTCACTAGCGGGGGGGTCCTACAATGAGCAGTTCTTC. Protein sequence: CASSSLAGGSYNEQFF.

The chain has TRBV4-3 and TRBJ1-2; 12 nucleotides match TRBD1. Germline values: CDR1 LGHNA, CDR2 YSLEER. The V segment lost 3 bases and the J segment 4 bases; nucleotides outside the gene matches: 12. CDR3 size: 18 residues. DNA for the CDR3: TGCGCCAGCAGCCACAACCGGGACAGGGGGCGACTTTTCTATGGCTACACCTTC. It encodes CASSHNRDRGRLFYGYTF.

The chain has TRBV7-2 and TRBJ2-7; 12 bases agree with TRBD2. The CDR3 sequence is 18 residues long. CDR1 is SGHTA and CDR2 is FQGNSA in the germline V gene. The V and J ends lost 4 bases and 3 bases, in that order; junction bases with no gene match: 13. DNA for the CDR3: TGTGCCAGCAGCTCACCCTTACGCCTAGCGGGGGGGGACTACGAGCAGTACTTC. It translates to CASSSPLRLAGGDYEQYF.

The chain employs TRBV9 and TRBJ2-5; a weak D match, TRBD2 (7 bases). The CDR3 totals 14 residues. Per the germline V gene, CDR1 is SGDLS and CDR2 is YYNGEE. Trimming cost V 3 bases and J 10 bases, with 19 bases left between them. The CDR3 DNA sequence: TGTGCCAGCAGCGCATCCCCGAGGGGGGGGAACCAGTACTTC. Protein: CASSASPRGGNQYF.

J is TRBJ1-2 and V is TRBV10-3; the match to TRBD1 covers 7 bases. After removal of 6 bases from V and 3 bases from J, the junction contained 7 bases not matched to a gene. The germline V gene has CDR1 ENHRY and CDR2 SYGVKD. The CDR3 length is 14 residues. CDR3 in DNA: TGTGCCATCAGGCAGGGGGTAGGTGACTATGGCTACACCTTC. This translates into CAIRQGVGDYGYTF.

The chain's CDR3 is CASSLGQGYNEQFF. CDR3 nucleotides: TGTGCCAGCAGCTTGGGACAGGGGTACAATGAGCAGTTCTTC. The chain uses TRBV7-3 and TRBJ2-1; the match to TRBD1 covers 10 bases. The V gene end was trimmed by 3 bases and the J gene end by 4 bases; junction bases not matched to a gene: 0. The CDR3 has 14 amino acids. Germline V lookup: CDR1 SGHTA, CDR2 FQGTGA.

For the CDR3, the DNA is TGTGCCAGCAGTTACTCAATAGCTCAAAACATTCAGTACTTC. Protein product: CASSYSIAQNIQYF. The chain joins TRBV6-5 to TRBJ2-4; D is uncertain. The V end lost 0 bases, the J end lost 5 bases, and 8 bases lay between the germline ends. In germline, CDR1 is MNHEY, CDR2 SVGAGI. The CDR3 consists of 14 residues.

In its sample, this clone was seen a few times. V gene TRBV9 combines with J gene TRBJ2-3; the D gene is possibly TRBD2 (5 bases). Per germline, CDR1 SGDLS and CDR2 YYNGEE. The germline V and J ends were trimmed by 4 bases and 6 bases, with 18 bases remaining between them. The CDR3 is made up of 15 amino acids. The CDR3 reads CASSSGTSYSDTQYF. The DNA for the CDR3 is TGTGCCAGCAGCTCTGGCACTAGTTACTCTGATACGCAGTATTTT. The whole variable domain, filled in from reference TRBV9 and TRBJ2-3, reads DSGVTQTPKHLITATGQRVTLRCSPRSGDLSVYWYQQSLDQGLQFLIQYYNGEERAKGNILERFSAQQFPDLHSELNLSSLELGDSALYFCASSSGTSYSDTQYFGPGTRLTVL.

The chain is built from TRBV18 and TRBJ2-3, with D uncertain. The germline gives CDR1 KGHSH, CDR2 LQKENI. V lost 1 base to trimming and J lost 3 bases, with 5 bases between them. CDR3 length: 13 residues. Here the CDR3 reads CASSPRGTDTQYF. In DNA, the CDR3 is TGTGCCAGCTCACCACGAGGTACAGATACGCAGTATTTT.

The CDR3 coding sequence is TGTGCCAGCAGTGCGGCGGGGGGCCCCTCCTACGAGCAGTACTTC. It encodes CASSAAGGPSYEQYF. The chain is built from TRBV25-1 and TRBJ2-7, with 8 bases matching TRBD2. Trimming cost V 4 bases and J 0 bases; bases outside gene matches: 5. Germline-derived CDR1 and CDR2 are MGHDK and SYGVNS. This CDR3 is 15 amino acids long.

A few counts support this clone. CDR3 region: CASSALGYNEQFF. CDR3 coding DNA: TGTGCCAGTAGTGCCCTCGGCTACAATGAGCAGTTCTTC. The J gene is TRBJ2-1, the V gene TRBV19, with D hard to call. The CDR3 totals 13 residues. In germline, CDR1 is LNHDA, CDR2 SQIVND (reference sequence). V was shortened by 5 bases and J by 3 bases, with 8 bases between the two germline ends.

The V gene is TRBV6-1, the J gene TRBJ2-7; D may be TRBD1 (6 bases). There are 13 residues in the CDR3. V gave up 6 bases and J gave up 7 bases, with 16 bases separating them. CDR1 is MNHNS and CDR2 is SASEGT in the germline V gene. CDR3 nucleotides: TGTGCCAGCAGCTCCGGACAGCCCGGGGAGCAGTACTTC. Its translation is CASSSGQPGEQYF.

The CDR3 here is CASSLTRLADETQYF. For the CDR3, the DNA is TGCGCCAGCAGCTTGACGCGTCTAGCAGATGAGACCCAGTACTTC. The chain uses TRBV5-1 and TRBJ2-5, with D tentatively TRBD2 (5 bases). V was shortened by 1 base and J by 5 bases, with 15 bases between the two germline ends. The CDR3 is made up of 15 amino acids. CDR1 and CDR2 from the germline V gene are SGHRS and YFSETQ.

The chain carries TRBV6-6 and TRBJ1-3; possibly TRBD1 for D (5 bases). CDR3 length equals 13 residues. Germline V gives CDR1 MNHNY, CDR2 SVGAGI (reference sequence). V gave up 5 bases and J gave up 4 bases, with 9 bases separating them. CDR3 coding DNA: TGTGCCAGCAGTGTCGCAGGGGGAAACACCATATATTTT. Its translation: CASSVAGGNTIYF.

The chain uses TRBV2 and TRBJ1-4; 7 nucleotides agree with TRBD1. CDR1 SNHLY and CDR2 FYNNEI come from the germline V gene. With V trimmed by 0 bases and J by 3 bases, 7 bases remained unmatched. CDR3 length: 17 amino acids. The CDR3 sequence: CASSEARQTGSNEKLFF. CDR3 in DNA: TGTGCCAGCAGTGAAGCCCGACAGACAGGGTCTAATGAAAAACTGTTTTTT.

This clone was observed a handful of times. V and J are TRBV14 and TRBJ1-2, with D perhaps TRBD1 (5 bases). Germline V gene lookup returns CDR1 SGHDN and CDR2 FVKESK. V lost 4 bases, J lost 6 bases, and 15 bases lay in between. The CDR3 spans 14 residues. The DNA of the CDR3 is TGTGCCAGCAGCCGCGTCAGGGTAAATGATGGCTACACCTTC. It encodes CASSRVRVNDGYTF.

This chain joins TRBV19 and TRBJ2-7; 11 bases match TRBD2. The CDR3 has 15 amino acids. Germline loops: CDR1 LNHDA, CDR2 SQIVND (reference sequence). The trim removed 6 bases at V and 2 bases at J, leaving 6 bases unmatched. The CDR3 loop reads CASSSALAGAYEQYF. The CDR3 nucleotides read TGTGCCAGTAGCAGCGCACTAGCGGGGGCCTACGAGCAGTACTTC.

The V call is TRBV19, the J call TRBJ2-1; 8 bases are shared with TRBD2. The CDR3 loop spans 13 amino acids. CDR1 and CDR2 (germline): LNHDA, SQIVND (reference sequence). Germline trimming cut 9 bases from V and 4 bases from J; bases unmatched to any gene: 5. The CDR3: CASAGGPYNEQFF. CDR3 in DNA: TGTGCCAGCGCGGGGGGACCTTACAATGAGCAGTTCTTC. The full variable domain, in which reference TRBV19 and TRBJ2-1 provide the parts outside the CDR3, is DGGITQSPKYLFRKEGQNVTLSCEQNLNHDAMYWYRQDPGQGLRLIYYSQIVNDFQKGDIAEGYSVSREKKESFPLTVTSAQKNPTAFYLCASAGGPYNEQFFGPGTRLTVL.

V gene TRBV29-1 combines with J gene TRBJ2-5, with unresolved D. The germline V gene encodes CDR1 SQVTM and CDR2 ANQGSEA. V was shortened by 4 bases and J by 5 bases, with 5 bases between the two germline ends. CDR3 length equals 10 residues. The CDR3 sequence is CSVVSETQYF. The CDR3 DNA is TGCAGCGTTGTATCGGAGACCCAGTACTTC. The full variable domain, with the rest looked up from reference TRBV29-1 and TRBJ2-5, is SAVISQKPSRDICQRGTSLTIQCQVDSQVTMMFWYRQQPGQSLTLIATANQGSEATYESGFVIDKFPISRPNLTFSTLTVSNMSPEDSSIYLCSVVSETQYFGPGTRLLVL.